This passage covers 14 T cell receptor beta chains from one sample sequenced in a study of blood T cells in healthy people across ages. Through a sample-barcoded 5' primer and a J-beta primer mix, a second PCR was run for roughly 7 to 11 cycles. Each CDR3 protein gets one entry after TCRdb re-called the 5' RACE reads with MiXCR. The sample lists around 1,700,000 distinct CDR3 sequences, roughly 30% occurring once. Sample: blood. Source of these receptors: a woman between 25 and 40 years old in good health.

The table lists this clonotype with many counts. V is TRBV4-2 and J is TRBJ1-2; no firm D call. This CDR3 is built from 14 residues. Looked up from germline, CDR1 is LGHNA and CDR2 is YNFKEQ. Trimming stripped 0 bases from V and 3 bases from J, with 8 bases between. The CDR3 protein is CASSQDRSDYGYTF. In DNA form, the CDR3 reads TGTGCCAGCAGCCAAGACAGGAGTGACTATGGCTACACCTTC.

This rearrangement joins TRBV27 to TRBJ1-4; 9 bases are a match to TRBD1. With V trimmed by 6 bases and J by 6 bases, 5 bases remained unmatched. Per germline, CDR1 MNHEY and CDR2 SMNVEV (reference sequence). CDR3 length: 14 amino acids. CDR3 in DNA: TGTGCCAGCAGATCGGACAGGGGTGATGAAAAACTGTTTTTT. It specifies CASRSDRGDEKLFF.

Only a few counts were recorded for this clonotype. The rearrangement joins TRBV18 to TRBJ1-2, with 8 positions matching TRBD1. CDR3 length: 15 amino acids. The ends lost 6 bases at V and 6 bases at J; junction bases unmatched: 12. Germline CDR1 KGHSH, CDR2 LQKENI. CDR3 DNA sequence: TGTGCCAGCTCTCTCGGACAGGGAAAAAGAGATGGCTACACCTTC. Translating it yields CASSLGQGKRDGYTF.

With regard to this clonotype: A much larger clone differs from this one at a single base, so this may be a read error. This chain joins TRBV12-3 or TRBV12-4 and TRBJ2-1; possible D gene TRBD2, 6 bases. The V and J ends lost 6 bases and 10 bases respectively, with 28 bases between them. This CDR3 region has 17 residues. The CDR3 DNA sequence: TGTGCCAGCAGCCTCCCAGGCGGGACCAACGGAGGAAGCGAGCAGTTCTTC. Protein product: CASSLPGGTNGGSEQFF.

The CDR3 DNA sequence: TGCGCCAGCAGCCCCACCCTGACTAGCGGGGGAGAGACCCAGTACTTC. Its protein product is CASSPTLTSGGETQYF. This chain connects TRBV5-1 to TRBJ2-5; TRBD2 matches 12 bases. The trim removed 4 bases at V and 4 bases at J, leaving 8 bases unmatched. The CDR3 loop spans 16 amino acids. The germline V gene has CDR1 SGHRS and CDR2 YFSETQ.

The chain couples TRBV7-6 to TRBJ2-1; D possibly corresponds to TRBD2 (6 bases). The CDR3 is made up of 16 amino acids. Trimming removed 1 base from V and 0 bases from J, with 10 bases in between. The germline V gene encodes CDR1 SGHVS and CDR2 FNYEAQ. In DNA, the CDR3 is TGTGCCAGCAGCTTAGTTAGCGGACACTCCTACAATGAGCAGTTCTTC. It is translated as CASSLVSGHSYNEQFF.

A note on this clonotype: This may be a read error, as it is one base from a much larger clone. The rearrangement joins TRBV28 to TRBJ2-1; TRBD1 is a possible D gene (6 bases). Judging by the DNA end, TRBJ2-7 fits better; the J call may be wrong. The germline gives CDR1 MDHEN, CDR2 SYDVKM. The CDR3 has 16 residues. The CDR3 coding sequence is TGTGCCAGCAGCAAAATACAGGGAAACTCCTACAATGAGCAGTACTTC. This sequence encodes CASSKIQGNSYNEQYF.

This clonotype was observed a few times. The genes are TRBV20-1 and TRBJ2-5; the D gene is possibly TRBD1 (6 bases). Germline assignment: CDR1 DFQATT and CDR2 SNEGSKA (reference sequence). V was shortened by 6 bases and J by 7 bases, with 18 bases between the two germline ends. This CDR3 contains 13 residues. CDR3 sequence reads: CSASLGAEGTQYF. CDR3 bases: TGCAGTGCCTCCCTGGGGGCGGAAGGGACCCAGTACTTC.

There are a few counts of this clonotype. This chain uses TRBV5-7 with TRBJ1-2; tentatively, D is TRBD1 (5 bases). TRBV5-7 is filed as an ORF, its function uncertain. V lost 3 bases and J lost 3, with 15 bases in between. The CDR3 contains 15 residues. This chain's CDR3 is CASSSPQKGHYGYTF. In DNA form, the CDR3 reads TGTGCCAGCAGCTCCCCTCAGAAGGGGCACTATGGCTACACCTTC.

The table lists this clonotype with many counts. The chain employs TRBV7-2 and TRBJ2-7, with D tentatively TRBD2 (5 bases). Trimming removed 5 bases at V and 6 bases at J, with 11 bases between. CDR3 length equals 12 residues. Germline V gene data show CDR1 as SGHTA and CDR2 as FQGNSA. CDR3 DNA sequence: TGTGCCAGCAGCAGAGGGTCCCTCGAGCAGTACTTC. It translates to CASSRGSLEQYF.

The rearrangement links TRBV7-2 to TRBJ2-1, with D perhaps matching TRBD2 (5 bases). There are 14 residues in the CDR3. CDR1 SGHTA and CDR2 FQGNSA come from the germline V gene. The V end lost 1 base, the J end lost 10 bases, and 14 bases lay between the germline ends. As DNA, the CDR3 is TGTGCCAGCAGCTTAGGCGCCGCGGGCGGAGAGCAGTTCTTC. It yields the protein CASSLGAAGGEQFF.

A note on this clonotype: This may arise from a read error, as a much more abundant clone is one base away. J is TRBJ2-4 and V is TRBV6-6; the D gene is possibly TRBD1 (5 bases). Trimming left V 7 bases short and J 8 bases short, with 18 bases between. CDR3 length: 14 residues. CDR1 and CDR2 from the germline V gene are MNHNY and SVGAGI (reference sequence). The CDR3 loop is CASNPPGQGDIQYF. DNA for the CDR3: TGTGCCAGCAATCCCCCCGGGCAGGGTGACATTCAGTACTTC.

In the case of this clonotype: The junction shows a germline mismatch at one end, possibly a read error. This chain connects TRBV28 to TRBJ2-6; tentatively, D is TRBD1 (5 bases). The CDR3 totals 15 residues. Germline CDR1 is MDHEN and CDR2 is SYDVKM. CDR3 protein: CASSQGISGASVLTF. The CDR3 nucleotides are TGTGCCAGCAGCCAGGGCATCTCTGGGGCCAGCGTCCTGACTTTC. The entire variable domain, with the rest obtained from reference TRBV28 and TRBJ2-6, is as follows: DVKVTQSSRYLVKRTGEKVFLECVQDMDHENMFWYRQDPGLGLRLIYFSYDVKMKEKGDIPEGYSVSREKKERFSLILESASTNQTSMYLCASSQGISGASVLTFGAGSRLTVL.

The V and J genes are TRBV11-2 and TRBJ2-7; D not certain. Germline CDR1 and CDR2: SGHAT and FQNNGV. V lost 4 bases and J lost 4, with 14 bases in between. The length of the CDR3 is 14 residues. The CDR3 sequence: CASSSVGVGYEQYF. The CDR3 DNA sequence: TGTGCCAGCAGCTCCGTTGGGGTGGGTTACGAGCAGTACTTC.